Given below is one T cell receptor beta chain in context. There are 14 residues in the CDR3. Per germline, CDR1 SGDLS and CDR2 YYNGEE. V gave up 0 bases and J gave up 7 bases; unmatched junction bases: 3. The data originate from a study of blood T cell repertoires in COVID-19. Study background: Some COVID-19 samples were acute and others convalescent; all came from the United States, Italy and Spain. T cells, B-cell-depleted T cells, or PBMCs supplied cDNA or gDNA.

Source study methods: Estimated nucleated cell counts came from reference gene primer amplification. TCRdb keeps only in-frame clones here, not all; method: immunoSEQ multiplex PCR. V, J and clone size reflect that table, while D and trimming were determined from the DNA. The sample lists 100,000 to 150,000 clones, roughly 72% occurring once. The TCR comes from a man between 60 and 75 years old with acute or convalescent COVID-19. The sequencing input was peripheral blood. V gene TRBV9 combines with J gene TRBJ2-4; 8 positions agree with TRBD2. CDR3 sequence reads: CASSVAGGGNIQYF. Written as DNA, the CDR3 is TGTGCCAGCAGCGTAGCGGGAGGGGGGAACATTCAGTACTTC. The variable domain in full, completed from reference TRBV9 and TRBJ2-4, reads DSGVTQTPKHLITATGQRVTLRCSPRSGDLSVYWYQQSLDQGLQFLIQYYNGEERAKGNILERFSAQQFPDLHSELNLSSLELGDSALYFCASSVAGGGNIQYFGAGTRLSVL.